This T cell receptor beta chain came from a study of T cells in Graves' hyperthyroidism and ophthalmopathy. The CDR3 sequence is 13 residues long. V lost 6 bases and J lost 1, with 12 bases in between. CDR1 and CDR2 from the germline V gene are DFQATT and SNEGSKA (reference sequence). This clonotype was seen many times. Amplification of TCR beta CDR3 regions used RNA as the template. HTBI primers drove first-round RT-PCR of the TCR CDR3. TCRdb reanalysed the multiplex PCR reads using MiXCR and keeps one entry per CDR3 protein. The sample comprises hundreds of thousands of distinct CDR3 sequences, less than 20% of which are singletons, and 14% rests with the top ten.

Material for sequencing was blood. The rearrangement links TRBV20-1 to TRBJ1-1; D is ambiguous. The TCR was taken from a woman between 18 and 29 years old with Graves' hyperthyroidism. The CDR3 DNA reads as TGCAGTGCCCCATGGCCAGAGAACACTGAAGCTTTCTTT. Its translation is CSAPWPENTEAFF.